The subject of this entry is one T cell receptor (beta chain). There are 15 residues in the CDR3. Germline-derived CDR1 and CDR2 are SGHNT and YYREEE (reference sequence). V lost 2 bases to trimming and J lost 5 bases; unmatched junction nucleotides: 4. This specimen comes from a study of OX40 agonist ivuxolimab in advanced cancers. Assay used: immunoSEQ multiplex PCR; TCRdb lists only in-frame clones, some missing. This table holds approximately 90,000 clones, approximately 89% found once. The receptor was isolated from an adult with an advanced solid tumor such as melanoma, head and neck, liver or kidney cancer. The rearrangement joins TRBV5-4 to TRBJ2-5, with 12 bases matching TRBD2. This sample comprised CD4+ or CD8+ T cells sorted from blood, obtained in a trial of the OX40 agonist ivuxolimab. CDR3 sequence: CASSFTSGRRETQYF. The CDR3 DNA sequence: TGTGCCAGCAGCTTCACTAGCGGGAGGCGTGAGACCCAGTACTTC.